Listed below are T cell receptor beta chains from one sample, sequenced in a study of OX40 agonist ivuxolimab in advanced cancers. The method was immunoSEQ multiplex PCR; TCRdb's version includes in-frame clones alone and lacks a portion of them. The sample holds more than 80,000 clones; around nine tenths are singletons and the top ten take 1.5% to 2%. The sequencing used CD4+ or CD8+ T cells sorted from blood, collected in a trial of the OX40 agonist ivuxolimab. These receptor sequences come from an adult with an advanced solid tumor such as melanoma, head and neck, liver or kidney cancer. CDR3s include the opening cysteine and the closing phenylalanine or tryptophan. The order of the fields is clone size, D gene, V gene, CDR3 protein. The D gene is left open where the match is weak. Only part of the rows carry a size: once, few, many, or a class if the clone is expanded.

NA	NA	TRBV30	CAWSITTLGGYTF
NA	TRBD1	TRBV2	CASSDQGARTDTQYF
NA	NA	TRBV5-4	CASSQEVEYEQYF
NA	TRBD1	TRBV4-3	CASSQDKGHGQEYEKLFF
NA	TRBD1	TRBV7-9	CASTPETGPDTQYF
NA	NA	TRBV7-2	CASSSTGSNEQFF
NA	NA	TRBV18	CASSPGQGEGYEQYF
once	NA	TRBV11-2	CASSLGGSRDEQYF
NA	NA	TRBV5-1	CASSSRPTGRGTANEQFF
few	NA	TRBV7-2	CASSLDSRRGVGNTIYF
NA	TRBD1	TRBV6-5	CASTGTETYEQYF
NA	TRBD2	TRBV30	CAQQEGRAGGEQFF
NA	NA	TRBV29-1	CSVEVSSGANVLTF
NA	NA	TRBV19	CASSSGVAMFTDTQYF
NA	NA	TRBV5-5	CASSPRVGGESYNEQFF
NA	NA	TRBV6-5	CASSYGQTKKAFF